This TCR beta chain appears in the sequencing data of a study of regulatory dendritic cells for organ transplantation. Method: immunoSEQ multiplex PCR; TCRdb's copy keeps in-frame clones and lacks some. The sample has 25,000 to 30,000 clones; roughly 84% are singletons. Findings and caveats of the study: Naive CD4+ and CD8+ repertoires were highly diverse; memory CD8+ was most oligoclonal.

As for this clone: Its antigen is unidentified.

The source of this sequence is a human donor in good health. The sample consisted of naive CD8+ T cells from blood. The subset here: CD45RA+ naive T cells.

The chain's CDR3 is CASSQDRPTQGIFTDTQYF. CDR3 nucleotides: TGCGCCAGCAGCCAAGACCGCCCCACACAGGGGATCTTTACAGATACGCAGTATTTT. This sequence joins TRBV4-3 and TRBJ2-3, with 7 bases that match TRBD1. V lost 0 bases to trimming and J lost 3 bases; unmatched junction nucleotides: 15. This CDR3 spans 19 amino acids. The germline gives CDR1 LGHNA, CDR2 YSLEER.